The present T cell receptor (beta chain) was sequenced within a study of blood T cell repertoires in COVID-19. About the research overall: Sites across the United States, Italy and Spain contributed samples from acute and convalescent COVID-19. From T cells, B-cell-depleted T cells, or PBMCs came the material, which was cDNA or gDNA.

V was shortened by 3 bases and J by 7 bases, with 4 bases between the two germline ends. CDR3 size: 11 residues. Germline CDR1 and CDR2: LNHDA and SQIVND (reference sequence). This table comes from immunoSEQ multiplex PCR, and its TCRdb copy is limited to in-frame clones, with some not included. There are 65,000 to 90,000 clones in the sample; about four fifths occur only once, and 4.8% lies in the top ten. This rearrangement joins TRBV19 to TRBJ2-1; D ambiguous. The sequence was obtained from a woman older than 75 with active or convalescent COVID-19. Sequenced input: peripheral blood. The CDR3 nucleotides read TGTGCCAGTAGTATCCGGAATGAGCAGTTCTTC. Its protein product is CASSIRNEQFF.